The 26 T cell receptor beta chains in this list originate from one sample, sequenced in a study of technical replicates of blood from a handful of donors. The table came from immunoSEQ multiplex PCR; TCRdb's copy has only in-frame clones and leaves some out. In the table there are about 97,000 clones, approximately 96% of which are singletons. Sequenced sample: T cells isolated from PBMCs. The origin of the receptors is a human donor in good health.

This chain connects TRBV12-5 to TRBJ2-5; 16 bases are a match to TRBD2. The V segment lost 3 bases and the J segment 5 bases; nucleotides outside the gene matches: 12. Germline loops: CDR1 LGHNT, CDR2 FRNRAP. The CDR3 is 19 amino acids. The CDR3 DNA follows: TGTGCTAGTGGTTTAATGGCCGGGACTAGCGGGAGGGCCGGTGAGACCCAGTACTTC. It yields the protein CASGLMAGTSGRAGETQYF.

This chain connects TRBV6-1 to TRBJ2-1, with 7 nucleotides matching TRBD1. The CDR3 totals 15 residues. The J segment lost 5 bases and the V segment lost 3 bases, leaving 7 bases of the junction unmatched. Germline values: CDR1 MNHNS, CDR2 SASEGT. The CDR3 sequence is CASSDDRVFNNEQFF. CDR3 nucleotide sequence: TGTGCCAGCAGTGATGACAGGGTGTTCAACAATGAGCAGTTCTTC.

This clone was counted a single time. The chain has TRBV10-3 and TRBJ2-7; 9 bases are shared with TRBD2. This CDR3 comprises 15 residues. Germline values: CDR1 ENHRY, CDR2 SYGVKD. V trimming: 2 bases; J trimming: 2 bases; junction bases outside the gene matches: 4. CDR3 DNA: TGTGCCATCAGTGAGGAATTAGCGGGAGCCTACGAGCAGTACTTC. Translated, it gives CAISEELAGAYEQYF.

The V and J genes are TRBV19 and TRBJ1-5; the match to TRBD1 covers 8 bases. V lost 3 bases to trimming and J lost 4 bases; unmatched junction nucleotides: 14. Germline CDR1 is LNHDA and CDR2 is SQIVND (reference sequence). CDR3 length: 18 amino acids. CDR3 sequence reads: CASSIFYFQGAYNQPQHF. The DNA for the CDR3 is TGTGCCAGTAGTATTTTTTACTTCCAGGGGGCTTATAATCAGCCCCAGCATTTT.

The rearrangement uses TRBV7-9 and TRBJ2-7; D might be TRBD2 (6 bases). Trimming left V 0 bases short and J 8 bases short, with 17 bases between. Germline-derived CDR1 and CDR2 are SEHNR and FQNEAQ (reference sequence). This CDR3 contains 15 residues. The DNA for the CDR3 is TGTGCCAGCAGCTTAGCGGTAGGAGGGAATGAGAAGCAGTACTTC. It codes for CASSLAVGGNEKQYF.

The V call is TRBV10-3, the J call TRBJ2-5; 10 nucleotides match TRBD2. V shed 1 base and J 3 bases; nucleotides not matched to a gene: 5. Germline V gene lookup returns CDR1 ENHRY and CDR2 SYGVKD. The CDR3 is 16 amino acids. The CDR3 loop is CAISEWGSGREETQYF. The CDR3 DNA reads TGTGCCATCAGTGAGTGGGGGAGCGGGAGGGAAGAGACCCAGTACTTC.

V is TRBV6-1 and J is TRBJ2-3; tentative D call: TRBD2 (6 bases). Trimming removed 4 bases at V and 2 bases at J, with 19 bases between. CDR3 length: 17 residues. Germline V lookup: CDR1 MNHNS, CDR2 SASEGT. The CDR3 nucleotides read TGTGCCAGCAGTGGCCCCCCTTGGCGGGAACACACAGATACGCAGTATTTT. Encoded protein: CASSGPPWREHTDTQYF.

This sequence joins TRBV10-3 and TRBJ2-7; 10 positions match TRBD2. The junction had 5 bases not matched to a gene; V was cut back by 6 bases and J by 6 bases. The CDR3 consists of 13 residues. CDR1 and CDR2 from the germline V gene are ENHRY and SYGVKD. The CDR3 DNA is TGTGCCATCAGACCGGGACTAGCGACCGAGCAGTACTTC. Translating it yields CAIRPGLATEQYF.

The chain combines TRBV5-1 with TRBJ2-1; 7 bases are shared with TRBD1. Germline CDR1 reads SGHRS; CDR2 reads YFSETQ. The CDR3 consists of 16 residues. V was pared by 1 base and J by 4 bases, with 8 bases of the junction left unmatched. CDR3 region: CASSLSLQGEYNEQFF. CDR3 sequence (DNA): TGCGCCAGCAGCTTGAGTTTGCAGGGGGAGTACAATGAGCAGTTCTTC.

V usage is TRBV11-2 and J usage is TRBJ2-7, with 10 bases lining up with TRBD2. Germline V gives CDR1 SGHAT, CDR2 FQNNGV. The length of the CDR3 is 15 residues. V lost 3 bases and J lost 4; bases outside the gene matches: 6. The CDR3 protein is CASSFSRAGGYEQYF. The CDR3 nucleotides are TGTGCCAGCAGCTTTTCAAGAGCGGGAGGGTACGAGCAGTACTTC.

The chain has TRBV2 and TRBJ2-7; TRBD1 is a possible D gene (6 bases). Germline V CDR1 and CDR2: SNHLY, FYNNEI. CDR3 length: 16 amino acids. The V end lost 0 bases, the J end lost 0 bases, and 12 bases lay between the germline ends. The CDR3 DNA is TGTGCCAGCAGTGAAGCGGGGGCTCGATACTCCTACGAGCAGTACTTC. Protein product: CASSEAGARYSYEQYF.

This chain uses TRBV27 with TRBJ1-4; the D gene is possibly TRBD1 (5 bases). Per germline, CDR1 MNHEY and CDR2 SMNVEV (reference sequence). This CDR3 has 14 residues. V lost 8 bases to trimming and J lost 5 bases, with 15 bases between them. The CDR3 coding sequence is TGTGCCAGCCGATTGTGGGGGGGAAATGAAAAACTGTTTTTT. Protein sequence: CASRLWGGNEKLFF.

This chain joins TRBV7-6 and TRBJ2-7; 7 positions match TRBD1. The CDR3 loop spans 16 amino acids. With 0 bases clipped from V and 3 bases from J, the junction kept 8 bases outside the gene matches. Looked up from germline, CDR1 is SGHVS and CDR2 is FNYEAQ. In DNA, the CDR3 is TGTGCCAGCAGCTTAGCAGTTGTATCAGGGGGCTACGAGCAGTACTTC. It specifies CASSLAVVSGGYEQYF.

The chain employs TRBV19 and TRBJ1-5; D unresolved. Trimming took off 0 bases at V and 0 bases at J, with 15 bases between the two ends. CDR3 size: 18 residues. Per the germline V gene, CDR1 is LNHDA and CDR2 is SQIVND (reference sequence). The CDR3: CASSIDLIEGYSNQPQHF. CDR3 nucleotides: TGTGCCAGTAGTATAGATCTAATTGAGGGCTATAGCAATCAGCCCCAGCATTTT. Variable domain in full (rest from reference TRBV19 and TRBJ1-5): DGGITQSPKYLFRKEGQNVTLSCEQNLNHDAMYWYRQDPGQGLRLIYYSQIVNDFQKGDIAEGYSVSREKKESFPLTVTSAQKNPTAFYLCASSIDLIEGYSNQPQHFGDGTRLSIL.

The chain carries TRBV9 and TRBJ2-2; D might be TRBD1 (6 bases). The germline gives CDR1 SGDLS, CDR2 YYNGEE. The V end was cut by 0 bases, the J end by 2 bases, with 11 bases between. The CDR3 runs 16 residues. CDR3 nucleotide sequence: TGTGCCAGCAGCGTAGAAGGGGGACCTAACACCGGGGAGCTGTTTTTT. Protein sequence: CASSVEGGPNTGELFF.

This clone occurred once. The chain uses TRBV11-2 and TRBJ2-7, with D perhaps TRBD1 (6 bases). Trimming removed 5 bases from V and 12 bases from J, with 20 bases in between. The CDR3 consists of 13 residues. Germline V gene lookup returns CDR1 SGHAT and CDR2 FQNNGV. CDR3 amino acids: CASSQTGPGQRYF. DNA for the CDR3: TGTGCCAGCAGCCAGACAGGACCCGGGCAGAGGTACTTC. Full variable domain (remainder filled in from reference TRBV11-2 and TRBJ2-7): EAGVAQSPRYKIIEKRQSVAFWCNPISGHATLYWYQQILGQGPKLLIQFQNNGVVDDSQLPKDRFSAERLKGVDSTLKIQPAKLEDSAVYLCASSQTGPGQRYFGPGTRLTVT.

The V call is TRBV5-8, the J call TRBJ1-2; weak D call: TRBD1 (5 bases). The length of the CDR3 is 13 residues. Trimming cost V 4 bases and J 3 bases, with 10 bases left between them. CDR1 SGHTS and CDR2 YDEGEE come from the germline V gene. The CDR3 DNA reads TGTGCCAGCAGCCTGGACACCCACTATGGCTACACCTTC. Protein product: CASSLDTHYGYTF.

This chain links TRBV19 with TRBJ1-1; 7 bases match TRBD1. The V and J ends lost 1 base and 1 base, in that order; junction bases with no gene match: 3. There are 15 residues in the CDR3. Germline CDR1 reads LNHDA; CDR2 reads SQIVND (reference sequence). The CDR3 reads CASSIGTGGNTEAFF. As DNA, the CDR3 is TGTGCCAGTAGTATAGGGACAGGCGGGAACACTGAAGCTTTCTTT.

The chain joins TRBV10-1 to TRBJ2-5; D gene uncertain. The CDR3 runs 14 residues. Trimming took 3 bases from V and 5 from J, leaving 13 bases between them. Germline V gene data show CDR1 as WNHNN and CDR2 as SYGVQD (reference sequence). The CDR3: CASSEHGPGETQYF. For the CDR3, the DNA is TGCGCCAGCAGTGAACATGGTCCCGGGGAGACCCAGTACTTC.

Comment on this clone: The junction differs from germline at one of its ends, possibly a read error. The same CDR3 also results from other DNA sequences found in this sample. CDR3 residues: CASSYSSGQSTYEQYF. DNA for the CDR3: TGTGCCAGCAGCTACTCTTCGGGACAAAGCACCTACGAGCAGTACTTC. The V call is TRBV6-5, the J call TRBJ2-7, with D maybe TRBD1 (6 bases). Germline V gene sequence: CDR1 MNHEY, CDR2 SVGAGI. CDR3 size: 16 residues.

The V gene is TRBV25-1, the J gene TRBJ1-3; weak D call: TRBD1 (6 bases). The CDR3 contains 16 residues. The germline V gene has CDR1 MGHDK and CDR2 SYGVNS. The V end lost 4 bases, the J end lost 4 bases, and 17 bases lay between the germline ends. This CDR3 reads CASSARGAKAGNTIYF. CDR3 DNA: TGTGCCAGCAGTGCGCGGGGGGCGAAAGCCGGAAACACCATATATTTT.

The rearrangement uses TRBV11-2 and TRBJ2-3, with D tentatively TRBD2 (5 bases). V shed 5 bases and J shed 5 bases, with 11 bases lying between them. The CDR3 is made up of 13 amino acids. Germline values: CDR1 SGHAT, CDR2 FQNNGV. This CDR3 is CASSLTRGDTQYF. CDR3 in DNA: TGTGCCAGCAGCCTCACTCGGGGAGATACGCAGTATTTT.

The chain couples TRBV4-3 to TRBJ2-5; D is unresolved. The germline gives CDR1 LGHNA, CDR2 YSLEER. The CDR3 extends over 14 amino acids. V lost 0 bases and J 4 bases, leaving 9 bases between the germline ends. CDR3 nucleotides: TGCGCCAGCAGCCAAGATCGACTTGGAGAGACCCAGTACTTC. Its protein product is CASSQDRLGETQYF.

The V and J genes are TRBV28 and TRBJ2-5; TRBD2 is a possible D gene (5 bases). CDR1 is MDHEN, CDR2 SYDVKM, per germline. CDR3 length: 15 residues. Between the trimmed V and J ends, which lost 2 bases and 4 bases, there was a span of 14 bases. The CDR3 loop reads CASSLRTSEGETQYF. For the CDR3, the DNA is TGTGCCAGCAGTTTAAGGACCAGCGAGGGAGAGACCCAGTACTTC.

The rearrangement links TRBV7-8 to TRBJ1-5; 9 positions agree with TRBD1. Losses at the gene ends were 4 bases for V and 4 bases for J; bases not matched to a gene: 14. CDR1 is SGHVS and CDR2 is FQNEAQ in the germline V gene. The CDR3 runs 18 residues. CDR3 region: CASSSHIWVDRGNQPQHF. The CDR3 nucleotides are TGTGCCAGCAGCTCCCACATTTGGGTGGACAGGGGTAATCAGCCCCAGCATTTT.

This chain links TRBV29-1 with TRBJ2-1; 7 nucleotides match TRBD2. V was pared by 3 bases and J by 1 base, with 6 bases of the junction left unmatched. The CDR3 totals 15 residues. Germline CDR1 reads SQVTM; CDR2 reads ANQGSEA. The CDR3 DNA sequence: TGCAGCGTTGAGGGTAGCGGGCAATCCTACAATGAGCAGTTCTTC. Translated, it gives CSVEGSGQSYNEQFF.